This T cell receptor (beta chain) appears in the sequencing data of a study of cytomegalovirus exposure and HLA in healthy donors. The overall study: A data release that came early held roughly 90 million unique TCRs from HLA-typed donors. Study conclusions and caveats: Later genetic work tied a missense DCLRE1C variant to beta-chain V and J trimming.

This CDR3 region has 15 residues. V was pared by 6 bases and J by 0 bases, with 11 bases between. Germline V gene lookup returns CDR1 MNHNY and CDR2 SVGAGI (reference sequence). The donors (healthy individuals) were bone marrow donors. Unrecorded immune exposure was likely among donors, who were nominally healthy when sampled. Comments on this clone: Its antigen remains unidentified.

PCR was performed using 60 Vbeta and 13 Jbeta primers. Libraries were prepared by immunoSEQ multiplex PCR; TCRdb keeps only in-frame clonotypes and omits some of them. The table has about 100,000 clones, around 85% seen once. Material: PBMCs. V gene TRBV6-6 combines with J gene TRBJ1-4, with a possible D match to TRBD1 (6 bases). The source is a young man in good health and CMV-seronegative. The CDR3 DNA is TGTGCCAGCAGCAGGGGTCTCGCAACTAATGAAAAACTGTTTTTT. This encodes CASSRGLATNEKLFF.